One sample yielded the 11 T cell receptor beta chains listed below, sequenced in a study of blood T cell repertoires in COVID-19. The protocol was immunoSEQ multiplex PCR, while the TCRdb copy is restricted to in-frame clones and leaves out a portion. This sample has 200,000 to 250,000 clones, with around 90% found just once. Input material: PBMCs or T cells enriched from blood (not recorded which). Receptors originate from a woman aged 25 to 39 with acute COVID-19.

The chain is built from TRBV19 and TRBJ2-2; possible D gene TRBD1, 6 bases. Germline CDR1 is LNHDA and CDR2 is SQIVND (reference sequence). The CDR3 consists of 12 residues. V was trimmed by 5 bases and J by 6 bases, leaving 7 bases between them. The CDR3 spells CASSYRAGELFF. CDR3 in DNA: TGTGCCAGTAGTTACAGGGCCGGGGAGCTGTTTTTT.

CDR3 bases: TGTGCCAGTTCCAGCGCCACGTCCCGATACGAGCAGTACTTC. As protein: CASSSATSRYEQYF. The chain recombines TRBV19 with TRBJ2-7, with D unclear. From germline, CDR1 is LNHDA and CDR2 SQIVND (reference sequence). Trimming removed 8 bases at V and 4 bases at J, with 18 bases between. The CDR3 has 14 residues.

The chain recombines TRBV6-5 with TRBJ1-5; D is unresolved. Trimming took off 4 bases at V and 3 bases at J, with 13 bases between the two ends. Germline values: CDR1 MNHEY, CDR2 SVGAGI. This CDR3 is 15 amino acids long. CDR3 loop: CASSLSRGYNQPQHF. CDR3 in DNA: TGTGCCAGCAGTTTATCCCGGGGTTACAATCAGCCCCAGCATTTT.

The CDR3 bases are TGTGCCAGCAGTTATGGAGACTCTGGAAACACCATATATTTT. It yields the protein CASSYGDSGNTIYF. J is TRBJ1-3 and V is TRBV6-2 or TRBV6-3; D is unresolved. This CDR3 comprises 14 residues. Trimming cost V 3 bases and J 0 bases, with 6 bases left between them. CDR1 MNHEY and CDR2 SVGEGT come from the germline V gene.

This chain joins TRBV5-1 and TRBJ1-4, with D tentatively TRBD1 (5 bases). CDR3 length equals 13 residues. V was trimmed by 7 bases and J by 7 bases, leaving 14 bases between them. Germline V gene sequence: CDR1 SGHRS, CDR2 YFSETQ. The CDR3 coding sequence is TGCGCCAGCCGGGGACTCACAATTGAAAAACTGTTTTTT. It codes for CASRGLTIEKLFF.

V and J are TRBV7-2 and TRBJ2-5, with 9 bases aligning to TRBD1. The CDR3 consists of 15 residues. J lost 5 bases, V lost 4 bases, and 8 bases had no gene match. Per germline, CDR1 SGHTA and CDR2 FQGNSA. CDR3 nucleotide sequence: TGTGCCAGCAGCTCGTGGACAGGGGTTAGGGAGACCCAGTACTTC. Amino acids: CASSSWTGVRETQYF. The whole variable domain, filled in from reference TRBV7-2 and TRBJ2-5, reads GAGVSQSPSNKVTEKGKDVELRCDPISGHTALYWYRQSLGQGLEFLIYFQGNSAPDKSGLPSDRFSAERTGGSVSTLTIQRTQQEDSAVYLCASSSWTGVRETQYFGPGTRLLVL.

This clone was seen a single time. The V and J genes are TRBV3-1 (or the pseudogene TRBV3-2) and TRBJ2-7, with TRBD1 matching 8 bases. The CDR3 extends over 18 amino acids. The V gene end was trimmed by 0 bases and the J gene end by 2 bases; junction bases not matched to a gene: 12. The V gene's germline CDR1 is LGHDT and CDR2 YNNKEL (reference sequence). In DNA form, the CDR3 reads TGTGCCAGCAGCCAAGAAGGCGGCGGAGACAGGGGCCCCTACGAGCAGTACTTC. Its translation: CASSQEGGGDRGPYEQYF.

CDR3 protein: CASSQEKYPLSSYNEQFF. The CDR3 DNA reads TGTGCCAGCAGCCAAGAAAAGTATCCGCTCAGCTCCTACAATGAGCAGTTCTTC. J is TRBJ2-1 and V is TRBV14; D is undetermined. The CDR3 extends over 18 amino acids. V lost 0 bases to trimming and J lost 0 bases, with 15 bases between them. Germline CDR1 reads SGHDN; CDR2 reads FVKESK.

CDR3 coding DNA: TGTGCCACCACTCGGGACACGAGAGATGGAGGCTACACCTTC. It codes for CATTRDTRDGGYTF. V is TRBV6-5 and J is TRBJ1-2; D perhaps matches TRBD1 (6 bases). The germline V gene encodes CDR1 MNHEY and CDR2 SVGAGI. The CDR3 is 14 residues long. Trimming removed 10 bases at V and 8 bases at J, with 23 bases between.

The rearrangement links TRBV19 to TRBJ2-2, with a possible D match to TRBD1 (5 bases). CDR1 LNHDA and CDR2 SQIVND come from the germline V gene (reference sequence). The V end lost 3 bases, the J end lost 1 base, and 6 bases lay between the germline ends. The CDR3 totals 14 residues. The CDR3 DNA sequence: TGTGCCAGTAGTATTAGGGGGAACACCGGGGAGCTGTTTTTT. Translating gives CASSIRGNTGELFF.

The chain is built from TRBV7-9 and TRBJ2-7; D might be TRBD1 (6 bases). The germline V and J ends were trimmed by 1 base and 4 bases, with 14 bases remaining between them. Germline CDR1 and CDR2: SEHNR and FQNEAQ (reference sequence). The CDR3 totals 15 residues. CDR3 loop: CASSLVQGIGYEQYF. CDR3 in DNA: TGTGCCAGCAGCTTAGTGCAGGGGATTGGTTACGAGCAGTACTTC.